This is a list of T cell receptor beta chains from one sample in a study of identical twins. TCRdb reanalysed the 5' RACE reads using MiXCR and keeps one entry per CDR3 protein. Found here are roughly 470,000 distinct CDR3 sequences, approximately 15% of them singletons; the top ten hold approximately 1%. The sample was also reused in another study, on yellow fever vaccine responses in identical twins.

Sample: CD4+ T cells sorted from blood. These receptors came from a woman under 30 in good health. Both conserved end residues are part of each CDR3.

j_call v_call cdr3_aa
TRBJ2-5 TRBV11-2 CASSLRLEPGQETQYF
TRBJ1-5 TRBV20-1 CSAARKGRGNNQPQHF
TRBJ2-5 TRBV14 CASSQGNRAFQETQYF
TRBJ2-5 TRBV5-1 CASKVGQETQYF
TRBJ2-3 TRBV20-1 CSASRSTASDTQYF
TRBJ2-5 TRBV6-2/TRBV6-3 CASSMGTRGTQYF
TRBJ2-7 TRBV30 CAWSGGGASYEQYF
TRBJ1-6 TRBV7-9 CASSEIGTDNSPLHF
TRBJ2-2 TRBV6-1 CASSAIRQAGELFF
TRBJ1-2 TRBV29-1 CSIQGSGYTF
TRBJ2-7 TRBV20-1 CSARTSGSYEQYF
TRBJ2-7 TRBV20-1 CSARVTSALSYEQYF
TRBJ1-4 TRBV20-1 CSARRGTGGEKLFF
TRBJ1-2 TRBV4-3 CASSQQDRDSYGYTF
TRBJ2-7 TRBV18 CASSQRLAGGPSYEQYF
TRBJ2-1 TRBV27 CASSPSSGGRYNEQFF
TRBJ2-7 TRBV5-1 CASSTGLAGKDEQYF
TRBJ2-3 TRBV4-1 CASSQGTGSSTDTQYF
TRBJ2-7 TRBV5-1 CASSALAGGEDPQYF
TRBJ1-4 TRBV2 CASRGDPRANEKLFF
TRBJ1-6 TRBV12-3/TRBV12-4 CASSKDRASPLHF
TRBJ2-1 TRBV20-1 CSARTTTRVQFF
TRBJ2-1 TRBV11-3 CASSLLGQGSYNEQFF
TRBJ2-7 TRBV29-1 CSVEGGTGLNQYF
TRBJ2-3 TRBV24-1 CATSDLGLATDTQYF
TRBJ1-1 TRBV5-5 CASSLLPPGTEAFF
TRBJ2-1 TRBV18 CASSPGLAETNEQFF
TRBJ1-1 TRBV18 CASSPDRGAFF
TRBJ2-1 TRBV20-1 CSARRKLAGGGSYNEQFF
TRBJ2-1 TRBV27 CASSFDSGPYNEQFF
TRBJ2-7 TRBV28 CASSWDRTSSYEQYF
TRBJ1-2 TRBV6-1 CASSEAVGGRYGYTF
TRBJ2-7 TRBV11-2 CASSRRDGAAGSYEQYF
TRBJ2-3 TRBV25-1 CASSHPYRGTSDSTDTQYF
TRBJ2-1 TRBV7-2 CASSLPISQPRANEQFF
TRBJ1-6 TRBV12-3/TRBV12-4 CASSPGGRALPLHF
TRBJ2-7 TRBV28 CASSSGTGVTYEQYF
TRBJ2-1 TRBV19 CASTQYGGLADYNEQFF
TRBJ2-5 TRBV7-2 CASSLEWQKETQYF
TRBJ2-3 TRBV29-1 CSVGRDSTDTQYF
TRBJ1-2 TRBV6-1 CASGDRDSYGYTF